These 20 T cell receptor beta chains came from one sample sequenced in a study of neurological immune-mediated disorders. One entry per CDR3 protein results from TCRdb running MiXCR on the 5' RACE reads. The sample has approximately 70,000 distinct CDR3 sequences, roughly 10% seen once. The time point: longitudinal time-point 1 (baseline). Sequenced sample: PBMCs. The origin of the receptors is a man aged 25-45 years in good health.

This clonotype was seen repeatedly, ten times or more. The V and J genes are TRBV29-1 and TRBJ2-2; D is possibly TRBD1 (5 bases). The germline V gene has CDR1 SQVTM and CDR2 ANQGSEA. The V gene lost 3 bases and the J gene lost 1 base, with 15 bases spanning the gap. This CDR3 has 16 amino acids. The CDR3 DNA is TGCAGCGTTGAGAAAGGGGTCGGCCAGAACACCGGGGAGCTGTTTTTT. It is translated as CSVEKGVGQNTGELFF.

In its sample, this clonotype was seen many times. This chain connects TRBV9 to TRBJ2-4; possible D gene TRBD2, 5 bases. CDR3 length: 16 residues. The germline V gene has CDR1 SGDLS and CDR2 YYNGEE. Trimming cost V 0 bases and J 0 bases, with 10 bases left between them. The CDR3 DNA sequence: TGTGCCAGCAGCGTAGCGGCGGGCCTAGCCAAAAACATTCAGTACTTC. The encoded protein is CASSVAAGLAKNIQYF.

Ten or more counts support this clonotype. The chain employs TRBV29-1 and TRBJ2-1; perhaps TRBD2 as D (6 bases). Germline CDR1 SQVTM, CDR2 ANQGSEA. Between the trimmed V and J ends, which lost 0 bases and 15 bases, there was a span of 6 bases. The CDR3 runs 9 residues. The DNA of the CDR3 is TGCAGCGTTGAAGAGGGAGGGTTCTTC. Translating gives CSVEEGGFF.

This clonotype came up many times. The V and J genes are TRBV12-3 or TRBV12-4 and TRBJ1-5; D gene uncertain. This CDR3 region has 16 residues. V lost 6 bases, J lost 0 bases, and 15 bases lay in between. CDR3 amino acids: CASRSTTDYSNQPQHF. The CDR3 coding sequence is TGTGCCAGCAGATCCACGACGGACTATAGCAATCAGCCCCAGCATTTT.

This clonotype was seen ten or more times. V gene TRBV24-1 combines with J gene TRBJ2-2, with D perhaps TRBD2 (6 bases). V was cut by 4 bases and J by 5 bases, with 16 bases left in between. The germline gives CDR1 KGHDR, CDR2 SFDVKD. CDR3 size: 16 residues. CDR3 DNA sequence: TGTGCCACCAGTGAGCTGGGACTCTTCGGGACCGGGGAGCTGTTTTTT. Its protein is CATSELGLFGTGELFF.

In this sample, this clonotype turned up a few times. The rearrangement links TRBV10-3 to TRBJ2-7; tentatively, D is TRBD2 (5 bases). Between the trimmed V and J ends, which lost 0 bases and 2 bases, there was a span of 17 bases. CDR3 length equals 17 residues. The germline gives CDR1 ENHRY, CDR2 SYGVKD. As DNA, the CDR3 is TGTGCCATCAGTGAGTCGAAATCCAGCGGAAAAACCTACGAGCAGTACTTC. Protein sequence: CAISESKSSGKTYEQYF.

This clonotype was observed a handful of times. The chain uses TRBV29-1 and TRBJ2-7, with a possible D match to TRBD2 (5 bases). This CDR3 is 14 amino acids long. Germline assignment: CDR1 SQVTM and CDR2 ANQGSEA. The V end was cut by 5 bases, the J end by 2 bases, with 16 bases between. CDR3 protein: CSVKLVDSAYEQYF. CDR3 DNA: TGCAGCGTTAAACTTGTGGACTCGGCCTACGAGCAGTACTTC.

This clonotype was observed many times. The CDR3 nucleotides read TGCGCCAGCAGCAAGACAGGGTCGGAGACCCAGTACTTC. Encoded protein: CASSKTGSETQYF. V and J are TRBV5-1 and TRBJ2-5; 7 positions agree with TRBD1. V was clipped by 4 bases and J by 5 bases; unmatched bases: 5. In germline, CDR1 is SGHRS, CDR2 YFSETQ. The CDR3 runs 13 residues. The full variable domain, with the rest looked up from reference TRBV5-1 and TRBJ2-5, is KAGVTQTPRYLIKTRGQQVTLSCSPISGHRSVSWYQQTPGQGLQFLFEYFSETQRNKGNFPGRFSGRQFSNSRSEMNVSTLELGDSALYLCASSKTGSETQYFGPGTRLLVL.

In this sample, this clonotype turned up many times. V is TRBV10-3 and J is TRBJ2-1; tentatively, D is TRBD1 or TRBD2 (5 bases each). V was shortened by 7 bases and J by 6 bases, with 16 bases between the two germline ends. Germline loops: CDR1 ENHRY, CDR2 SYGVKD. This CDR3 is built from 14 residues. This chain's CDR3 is CAITRGPPGNEQFF. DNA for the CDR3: TGTGCCATCACCCGGGGACCCCCCGGCAATGAGCAGTTCTTC.

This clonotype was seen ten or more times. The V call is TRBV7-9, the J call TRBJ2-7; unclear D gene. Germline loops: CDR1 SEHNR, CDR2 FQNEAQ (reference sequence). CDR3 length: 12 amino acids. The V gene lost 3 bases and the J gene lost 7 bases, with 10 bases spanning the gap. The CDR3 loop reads CASSFQAREQYF. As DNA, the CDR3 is TGTGCCAGCAGCTTTCAAGCGCGGGAGCAGTACTTC.

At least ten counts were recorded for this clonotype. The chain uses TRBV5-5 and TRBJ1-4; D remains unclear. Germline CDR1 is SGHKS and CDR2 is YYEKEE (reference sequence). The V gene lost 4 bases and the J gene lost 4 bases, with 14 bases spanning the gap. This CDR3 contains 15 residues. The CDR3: CASSGTENVNEKLFF. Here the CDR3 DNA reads TGTGCCAGCAGCGGCACAGAAAACGTTAATGAAAAACTGTTTTTT.

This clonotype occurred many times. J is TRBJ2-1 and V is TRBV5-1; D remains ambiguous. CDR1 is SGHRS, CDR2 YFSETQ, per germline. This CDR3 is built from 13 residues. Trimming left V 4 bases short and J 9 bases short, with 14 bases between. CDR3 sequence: CASSRTPISEQFF. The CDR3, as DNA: TGCGCCAGCAGCCGGACCCCTATATCTGAGCAGTTCTTC.

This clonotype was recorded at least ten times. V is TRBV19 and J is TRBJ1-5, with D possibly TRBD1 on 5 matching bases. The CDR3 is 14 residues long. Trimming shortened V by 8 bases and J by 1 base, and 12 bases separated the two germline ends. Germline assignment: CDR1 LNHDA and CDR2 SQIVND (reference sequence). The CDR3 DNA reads TGTGCCAGTGAGTGGGGGGAGAGCAATCAGCCCCAGCATTTT. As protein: CASEWGESNQPQHF.

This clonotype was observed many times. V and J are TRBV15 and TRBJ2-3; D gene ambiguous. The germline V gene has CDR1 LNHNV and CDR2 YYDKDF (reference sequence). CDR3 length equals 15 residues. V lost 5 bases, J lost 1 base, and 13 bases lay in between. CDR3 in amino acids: CATSASPWGTDTQYF. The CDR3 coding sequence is TGTGCCACCAGCGCCTCCCCTTGGGGCACAGATACGCAGTATTTT.

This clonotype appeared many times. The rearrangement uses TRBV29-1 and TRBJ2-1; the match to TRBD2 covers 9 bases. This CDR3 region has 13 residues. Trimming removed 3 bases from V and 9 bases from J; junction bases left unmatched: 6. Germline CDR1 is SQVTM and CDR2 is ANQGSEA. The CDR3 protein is CSVEVREGREQFF. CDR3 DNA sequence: TGCAGCGTTGAGGTGCGGGAGGGCCGTGAGCAGTTCTTC.

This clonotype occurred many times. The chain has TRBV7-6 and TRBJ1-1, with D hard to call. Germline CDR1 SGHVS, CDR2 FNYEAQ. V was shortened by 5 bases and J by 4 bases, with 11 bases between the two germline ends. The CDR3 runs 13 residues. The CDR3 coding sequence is TGTGCCAGCAGCGGGGATCGGGTCACTGAAGCTTTCTTT. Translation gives CASSGDRVTEAFF.

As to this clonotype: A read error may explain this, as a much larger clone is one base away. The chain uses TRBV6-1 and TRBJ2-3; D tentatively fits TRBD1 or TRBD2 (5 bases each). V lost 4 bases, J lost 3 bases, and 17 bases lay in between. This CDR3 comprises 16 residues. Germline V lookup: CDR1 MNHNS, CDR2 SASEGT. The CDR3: CASSAMTWGSTDTQYF. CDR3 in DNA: TGTGCCAGCAGTGCGATGACATGGGGGAGTACAGATACGCAGTATTTT.

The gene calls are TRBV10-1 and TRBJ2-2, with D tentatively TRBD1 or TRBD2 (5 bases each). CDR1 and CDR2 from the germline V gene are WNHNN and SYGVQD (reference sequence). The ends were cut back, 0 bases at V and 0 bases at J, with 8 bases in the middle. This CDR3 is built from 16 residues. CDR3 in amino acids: CASSESRGTNTGELFF. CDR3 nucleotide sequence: TGCGCCAGCAGTGAGTCGAGGGGAACGAACACCGGGGAGCTGTTTTTT.

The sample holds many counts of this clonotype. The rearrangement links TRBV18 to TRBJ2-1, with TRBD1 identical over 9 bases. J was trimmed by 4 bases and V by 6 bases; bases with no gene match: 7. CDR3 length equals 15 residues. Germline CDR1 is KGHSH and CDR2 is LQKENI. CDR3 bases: TGTGCCAGCTCCCACAGGGGGCTCCCGTACAATGAGCAGTTCTTC. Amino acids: CASSHRGLPYNEQFF.

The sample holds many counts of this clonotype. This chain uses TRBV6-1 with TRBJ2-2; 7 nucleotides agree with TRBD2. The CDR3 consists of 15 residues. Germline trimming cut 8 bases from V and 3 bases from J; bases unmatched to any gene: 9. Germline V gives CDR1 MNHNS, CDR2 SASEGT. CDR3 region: CASGAGAIYTGELFF. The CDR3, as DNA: TGTGCCAGCGGGGCGGGAGCGATTTACACCGGGGAGCTGTTTTTT.